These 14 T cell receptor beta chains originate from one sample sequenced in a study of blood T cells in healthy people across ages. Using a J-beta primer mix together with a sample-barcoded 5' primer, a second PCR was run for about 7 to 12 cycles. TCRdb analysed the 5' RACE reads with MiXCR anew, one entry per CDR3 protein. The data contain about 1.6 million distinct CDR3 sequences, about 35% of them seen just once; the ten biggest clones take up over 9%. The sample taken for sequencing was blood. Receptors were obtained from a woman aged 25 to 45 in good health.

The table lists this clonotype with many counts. The CDR3 here is CASSPSGAYEQYF. The CDR3 DNA is TGTGCCAGCAGTCCCTCCGGGGCCTACGAGCAGTACTTC. The rearrangement joins TRBV27 to TRBJ2-7; possible D gene TRBD2, 5 bases. Trimming shortened V by 5 bases and J by 2 bases, and 10 bases separated the two germline ends. CDR1 MNHEY and CDR2 SMNVEV come from the germline V gene (reference sequence). The CDR3 contains 13 residues.

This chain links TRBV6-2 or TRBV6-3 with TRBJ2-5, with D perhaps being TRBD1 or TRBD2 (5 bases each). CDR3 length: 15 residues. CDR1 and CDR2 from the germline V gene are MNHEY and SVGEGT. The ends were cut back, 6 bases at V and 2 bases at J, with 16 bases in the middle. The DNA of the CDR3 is TGTGCCAGCAGGCTCCGTGGGGGTCGTCAAGAGACCCAGTACTTC. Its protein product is CASRLRGGRQETQYF.

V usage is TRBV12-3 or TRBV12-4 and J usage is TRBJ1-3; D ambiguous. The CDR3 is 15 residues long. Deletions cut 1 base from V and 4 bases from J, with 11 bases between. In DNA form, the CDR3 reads TGTGCCAGCAGTTTAGACGTTTTGTTGGGAAACACCATATATTTT. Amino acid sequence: CASSLDVLLGNTIYF.

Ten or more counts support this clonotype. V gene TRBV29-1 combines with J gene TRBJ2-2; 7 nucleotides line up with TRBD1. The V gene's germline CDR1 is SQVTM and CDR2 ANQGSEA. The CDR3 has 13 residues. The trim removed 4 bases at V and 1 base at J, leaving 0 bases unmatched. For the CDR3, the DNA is TGCAGCGTTGGGACAGGGAACACCGGGGAGCTGTTTTTT. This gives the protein CSVGTGNTGELFF.

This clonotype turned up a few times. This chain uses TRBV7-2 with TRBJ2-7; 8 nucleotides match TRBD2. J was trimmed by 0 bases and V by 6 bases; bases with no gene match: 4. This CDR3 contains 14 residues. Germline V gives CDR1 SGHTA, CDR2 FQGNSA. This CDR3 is CASRTSGSSYEQYF. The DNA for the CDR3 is TGTGCCAGCAGAACTAGCGGTAGCTCCTACGAGCAGTACTTC.

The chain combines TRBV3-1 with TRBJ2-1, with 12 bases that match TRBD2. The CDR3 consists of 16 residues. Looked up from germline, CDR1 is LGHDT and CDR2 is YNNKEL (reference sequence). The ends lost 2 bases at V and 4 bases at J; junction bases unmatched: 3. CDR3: CASSQYTSGRYNEQFF. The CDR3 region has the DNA TGTGCCAGCAGCCAATATACTAGCGGGAGGTACAATGAGCAGTTCTTC.

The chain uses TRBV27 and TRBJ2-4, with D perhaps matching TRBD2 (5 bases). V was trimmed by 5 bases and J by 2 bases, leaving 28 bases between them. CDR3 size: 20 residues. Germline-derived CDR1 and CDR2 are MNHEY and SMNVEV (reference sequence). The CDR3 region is CASSTQPLRRAAISKNIQYF. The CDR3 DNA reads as TGTGCCAGCAGTACCCAGCCCCTCCGGCGAGCGGCCATATCCAAAAACATTCAGTACTTC.

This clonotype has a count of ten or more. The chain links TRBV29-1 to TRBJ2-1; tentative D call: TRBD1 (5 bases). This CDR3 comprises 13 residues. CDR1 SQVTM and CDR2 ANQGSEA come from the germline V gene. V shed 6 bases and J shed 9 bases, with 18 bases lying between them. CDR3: CSVRQGGGAEQFF. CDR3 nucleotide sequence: TGCAGCGTCCGCCAGGGTGGTGGGGCTGAGCAGTTCTTC.

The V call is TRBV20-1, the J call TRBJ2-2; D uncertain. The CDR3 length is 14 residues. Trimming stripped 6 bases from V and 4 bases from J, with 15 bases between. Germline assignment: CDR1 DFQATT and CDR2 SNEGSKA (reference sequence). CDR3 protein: CSAASRVVTGELFF. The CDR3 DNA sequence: TGCAGTGCCGCATCAAGGGTGGTCACCGGGGAGCTGTTTTTT.

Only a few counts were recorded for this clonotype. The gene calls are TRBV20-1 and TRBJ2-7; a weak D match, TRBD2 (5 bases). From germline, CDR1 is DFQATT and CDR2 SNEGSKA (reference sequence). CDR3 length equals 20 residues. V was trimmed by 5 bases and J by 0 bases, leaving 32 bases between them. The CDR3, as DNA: TGCAGTGCTGACGACTATTCTGGGATCCAAGAAGGCCCGAGCTCCTACGAGCAGTACTTC. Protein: CSADDYSGIQEGPSSYEQYF.

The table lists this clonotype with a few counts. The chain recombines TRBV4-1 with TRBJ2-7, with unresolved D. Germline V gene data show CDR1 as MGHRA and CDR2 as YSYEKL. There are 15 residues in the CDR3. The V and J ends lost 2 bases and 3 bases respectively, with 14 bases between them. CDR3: CASSQIGPLDYEQYF. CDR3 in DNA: TGCGCCAGCAGCCAAATAGGGCCCCTGGACTACGAGCAGTACTTC.

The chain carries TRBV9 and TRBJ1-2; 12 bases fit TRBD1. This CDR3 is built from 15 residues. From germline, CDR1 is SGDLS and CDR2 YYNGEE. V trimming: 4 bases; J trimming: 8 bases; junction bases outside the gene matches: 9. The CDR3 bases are TGTGCCAGCAGCTTCGGGACAGGGGGCGCGATGGGCTACACCTTC. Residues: CASSFGTGGAMGYTF.

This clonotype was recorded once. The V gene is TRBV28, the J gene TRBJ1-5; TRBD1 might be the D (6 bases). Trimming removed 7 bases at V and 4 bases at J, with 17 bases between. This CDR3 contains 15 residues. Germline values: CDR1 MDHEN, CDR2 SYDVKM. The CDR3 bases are TGTGCCAGCACCATAACAGGGCTTGGGAATCAGCCCCAGCATTTT. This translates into CASTITGLGNQPQHF.

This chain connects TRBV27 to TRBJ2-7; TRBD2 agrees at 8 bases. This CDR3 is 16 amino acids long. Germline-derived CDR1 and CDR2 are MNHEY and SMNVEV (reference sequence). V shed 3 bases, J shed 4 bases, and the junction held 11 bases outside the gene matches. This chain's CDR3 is CASSFALSGTRYEQYF. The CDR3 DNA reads TGTGCCAGCAGTTTCGCCCTGTCCGGGACTAGGTACGAGCAGTACTTC.